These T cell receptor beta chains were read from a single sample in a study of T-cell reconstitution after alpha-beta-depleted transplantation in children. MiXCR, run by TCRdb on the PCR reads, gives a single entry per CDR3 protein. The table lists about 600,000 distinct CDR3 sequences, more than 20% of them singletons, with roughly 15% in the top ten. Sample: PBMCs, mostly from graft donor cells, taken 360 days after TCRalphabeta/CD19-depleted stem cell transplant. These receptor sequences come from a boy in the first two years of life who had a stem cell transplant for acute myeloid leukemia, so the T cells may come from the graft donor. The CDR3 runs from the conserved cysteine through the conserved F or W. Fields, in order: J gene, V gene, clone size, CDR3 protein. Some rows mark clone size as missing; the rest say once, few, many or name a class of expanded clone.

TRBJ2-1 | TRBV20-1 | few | CSAREAQYNEQFF
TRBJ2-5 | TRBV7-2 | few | CASTRQSKETQYF
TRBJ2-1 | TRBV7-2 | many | CASSLSGGLYNEQFF
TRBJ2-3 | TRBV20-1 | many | CSAQGWGTDTQYF
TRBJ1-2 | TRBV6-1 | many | CASSPSRSYGYTF
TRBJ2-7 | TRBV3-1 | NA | CASSLGSEEQYF
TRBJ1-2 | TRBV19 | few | CATGTEGYGYTF
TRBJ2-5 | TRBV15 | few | CATSRGRAAPQETQYF
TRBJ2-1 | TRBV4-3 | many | CASSQDTGAVGNEQFF
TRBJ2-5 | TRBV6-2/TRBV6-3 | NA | CASSYWNSGETQYF
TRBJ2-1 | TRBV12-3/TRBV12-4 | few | CASSPPDLRNEQFF
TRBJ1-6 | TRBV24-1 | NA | CATTLMARGNSPLHF
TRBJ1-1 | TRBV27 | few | CASRETANTEAFF
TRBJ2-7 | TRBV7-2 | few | CASSLVGAASEQYF
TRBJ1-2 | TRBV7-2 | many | CASNGQGPSYGYTF
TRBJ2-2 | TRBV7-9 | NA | CARDGYTGELFF
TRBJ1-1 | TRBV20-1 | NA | CSARGRETANTEAFF
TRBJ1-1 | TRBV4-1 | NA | CASSQGTGVMNTEAFF
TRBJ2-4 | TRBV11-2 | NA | CASSPPLGLAGLAKNIQYF
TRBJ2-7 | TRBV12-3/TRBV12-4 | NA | CASSRHVYEQYF
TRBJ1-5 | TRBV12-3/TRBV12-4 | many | CASGYVGNQPQHF
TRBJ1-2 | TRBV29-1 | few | CSVAGPAGLDYGYTF
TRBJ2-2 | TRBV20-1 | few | CSARNRGPGELFF
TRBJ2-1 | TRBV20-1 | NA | CSARSRAGQINEQFF